Listed below are T cell receptor beta chains from one sample, sequenced in a study of cytomegalovirus exposure and HLA in healthy donors. The repertoire was sequenced with immunoSEQ multiplex PCR; TCRdb's copy has only in-frame clones and lacks some. The sample records 130,000 to 150,000 clones, about 91% being singletons. The source material was PBMCs. Receptors originate from a woman aged 18-30 years in good health and CMV-seropositive. The CDR3 runs from the conserved cysteine through the conserved F or W. The order of the fields is CDR3 protein, CDR3 DNA, D gene, J gene, V gene, clone size. A D gene is named only where the DNA matches it firmly. Expanded clones get a size class; other rows say once, few or many, or leave the size out.

CASSQDPQKNEKLFF	TGTGCCAGCAGCCAAGACCCACAGAAAAATGAAAAACTGTTTTTT	.	TRBJ1-4	TRBV4-2	.
CASSYLTGIGEKLFF	TGTGCCAGCAGTTACCTGACAGGGATCGGAGAAAAACTGTTTTTT	TRBD1	TRBJ1-4	TRBV28	.
CASSLREDLSYEQYF	TGTGCCAGCAGCTTACGGGAGGACCTCTCCTACGAGCAGTACTTC	TRBD2	TRBJ2-7	TRBV7-6	.
CASRDRGPNEKLFF	TGTGCCAGCAGAGACAGGGGACCTAATGAAAAACTGTTTTTT	TRBD1	TRBJ1-4	TRBV6-1	.
CASSLTSGAYNEQFF	TGTGCCAGCAGCTTGACTAGCGGGGCCTACAATGAGCAGTTCTTC	TRBD2	TRBJ2-1	TRBV5-4	.
CASSPQPGNQPQHF	TGTGCCAGCAGCCCACAACCTGGCAATCAGCCCCAGCATTTT	.	TRBJ1-5	TRBV11-2	.
CASSLTLTSGQETQYF	TGTGCCAGCAGTTTAACCTTGACTAGCGGCCAAGAGACCCAGTACTTC	TRBD2	TRBJ2-5	TRBV27	.
CASSDSTSGQETQYF	TGTGCCAGCAGTGACTCGACTAGCGGCCAAGAGACCCAGTACTTC	TRBD2	TRBJ2-5	TRBV6-4	.
CASSLLGAGAGETQYF	TGCGCCAGCAGCTTGTTAGGTGCGGGAGCCGGAGAGACCCAGTACTTC	TRBD2	TRBJ2-5	TRBV5-1	.
CASSDQGWSQYF	TGTGCCAGCAGTGATCAGGGGTGGTCCCAGTACTTC	.	TRBJ2-5	TRBV6-1	.
CSVDPGTGDTDTQYF	TGCAGCGTTGACCCCGGGACAGGGGACACAGATACGCAGTATTTT	TRBD1	TRBJ2-3	TRBV29-1	.
CASSLLQGIGYTF	TGTGCCAGCAGTTTATTACAGGGAATTGGCTACACCTTC	.	TRBJ1-2	TRBV27	.
CASSYSGGVLDGYTF	TGTGCCAGCAGTTACTCCGGCGGGGTTCTGGATGGCTACACCTTC	.	TRBJ1-2	TRBV6-5	.
CAWTAGGSQPQHF	TGTGCCTGGACCGCCGGGGGAAGTCAGCCCCAGCATTTT	.	TRBJ1-5	TRBV30	.
CASSLGDRRGEQYF	TGTGCCAGCAGTTTAGGGGACAGGCGGGGCGAGCAGTACTTC	TRBD1	TRBJ2-7	TRBV27	few
CASSTGNGGYTF	TGTGCCAGCTCGACAGGGAATGGTGGCTACACCTTC	TRBD1	TRBJ1-2	TRBV5-4	.
CASSPRQGYPLGKNIQYF	TGTGCCAGCAGCCCGAGACAGGGATACCCCTTAGGCAAAAACATTCAGTACTTC	TRBD1	TRBJ2-4	TRBV5-5	.
CASSPGTSGGAGETQYF	TGTGCCAGCAGCCCTGGGACTAGCGGGGGGGCAGGGGAGACCCAGTACTTC	TRBD2	TRBJ2-5	TRBV9	.
CSVPGRSSYNEQFF	TGCAGCGTTCCCGGGAGGAGCTCCTACAATGAGCAGTTCTTC	TRBD2	TRBJ2-1	TRBV29-1	.
CASSQDMTGGLSYEQYF	TGTGCCAGCAGCCAAGATATGACGGGAGGCTTGTCCTACGAGCAGTACTTC	TRBD2	TRBJ2-7	TRBV4-2	.
CASSLEWGAGELFF	TGTGCCAGCAGTTTAGAGTGGGGGGCCGGGGAGCTGTTTTTT	.	TRBJ2-2	TRBV27	.
CASSSGDGQYSPLHF	TGTGCCAGTAGTAGCGGGGACGGACAATATTCACCCCTCCACTTT	.	TRBJ1-6	TRBV19	.
CASSLSSGGIVPRTAFF	TGTGCCAGCAGCTTATCTTCGGGGGGTATTGTGCCGAGAACAGCTTTCTTT	.	TRBJ1-1	TRBV7-8	.
CASSQEGQGLWPQHF	TGTGCCAGCAGCCAAGAGGGACAGGGGCTCTGGCCCCAGCATTTT	TRBD1	TRBJ1-5	TRBV4-2	.
CASSPAGGRYHEQYF	TGTGCCAGCAGTCCCGCGGGGGGGAGGTACCACGAGCAGTACTTC	TRBD2	TRBJ2-7	TRBV6-6	once
CAIKGQGVRQPQHF	TGTGCCATCAAGGGACAGGGGGTACGTCAGCCCCAGCATTTT	TRBD1	TRBJ1-5	TRBV10-3	.